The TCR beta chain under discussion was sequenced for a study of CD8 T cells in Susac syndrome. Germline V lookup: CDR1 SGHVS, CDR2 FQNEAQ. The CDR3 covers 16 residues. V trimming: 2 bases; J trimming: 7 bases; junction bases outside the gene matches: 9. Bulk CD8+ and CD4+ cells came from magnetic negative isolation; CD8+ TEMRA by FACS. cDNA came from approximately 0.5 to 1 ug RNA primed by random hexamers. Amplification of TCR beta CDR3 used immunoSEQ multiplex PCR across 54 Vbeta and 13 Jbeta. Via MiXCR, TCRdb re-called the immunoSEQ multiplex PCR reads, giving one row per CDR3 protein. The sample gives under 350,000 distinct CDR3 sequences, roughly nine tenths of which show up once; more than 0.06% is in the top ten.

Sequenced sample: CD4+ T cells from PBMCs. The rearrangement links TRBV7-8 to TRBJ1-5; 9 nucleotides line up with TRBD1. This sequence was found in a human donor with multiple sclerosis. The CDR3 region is CASSLILRQGEQPQHF. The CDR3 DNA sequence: TGTGCCAGCAGCTTAATTCTTCGACAGGGGGAACAGCCCCAGCATTTT.